This TCR beta chain derives from a study of blood T cell repertoires in COVID-19. Study-wide background: The United States, Italy and Spain supplied acute and convalescent COVID-19 samples. PBMCs, B-cell-depleted T cells, or T cells were the source of the cDNA or gDNA that made up the material.

Original processing methods: It was from reference gene primer amplification that nucleated cell counts were estimated. Here immunoSEQ multiplex PCR was the method, and the copy in TCRdb shows in-frame clones only, minus some. From that table come the V and J calls and clone size; the DNA was used to work out D and trimming. The table lists 470,000 or so clones, 80% to 90% of them singletons, with approximately 3.4% in the top ten. Sequencing was done on a sample of peripheral blood. This receptor was taken from a human donor in a cohort sampled during active COVID-19.

The CDR3: CASRLGPSSGANVLTF. CDR3 sequence (DNA): TGTGCCAGCAGGTTGGGGCCTAGCTCTGGGGCCAACGTCCTGACTTTC. The chain has TRBV7-2 and TRBJ2-6, with D maybe TRBD1 (5 bases). This CDR3 has 16 residues. V dropped 6 bases and J dropped 0 bases, with 12 bases sitting between them. Germline V CDR1 and CDR2: SGHTA, FQGNSA. Based on the CDR3 plus reference TRBV7-2 and TRBJ2-6, the full variable domain is GAGVSQSPSNKVTEKGKDVELRCDPISGHTALYWYRQSLGQGLEFLIYFQGNSAPDKSGLPSDRFSAERTGGSVSTLTIQRTQQEDSAVYLCASRLGPSSGANVLTFGAGSRLTVL.